This TCR beta chain was observed in a study of radiotherapy plus CTLA-4 blockade in lung cancer. Study in general: Objective response was observed in approximately 18% of patients, and disease control in roughly 30%. Study-level findings and limits: The study found tumor-derived TCR clones expanded in blood after radiotherapy plus ipilimumab.

Germline V gene sequence: CDR1 SNHLY, CDR2 FYNNEI. Trimming took 3 bases from V and 8 from J; bases not matched to a gene: 6. CDR3 length: 15 residues. A word on this clone: Its antigen is as yet unknown.

The method was immunoSEQ multiplex PCR; TCRdb's version includes in-frame clones alone and lacks a portion of them. The table shows some 90,000 clones, with approximately 84% occurring only once. The TCR was taken from a human donor with non-small cell lung cancer who had a partial response to radiotherapy plus ipilimumab. The J gene is TRBJ2-3, the V gene TRBV2; 12 nucleotides agree with TRBD2. The material sequenced was peripheral blood, taken from a patient treated with radiotherapy plus ipilimumab. The chain's CDR3 is CASSDLTSGSGTQYF. DNA for the CDR3: TGTGCCAGCAGTGACCTGACTAGCGGGAGCGGTACGCAGTATTTT. Together with reference TRBV2 and TRBJ2-3, the CDR3 gives the full variable domain: EPEVTQTPSHQVTQMGQEVILRCVPISNHLYFYWYRQILGQKVEFLVSFYNNEISEKSEIFDDQFSVERPDGSNFTLKIRSTKLEDSAMYFCASSDLTSGSGTQYFGPGTRLTVL.